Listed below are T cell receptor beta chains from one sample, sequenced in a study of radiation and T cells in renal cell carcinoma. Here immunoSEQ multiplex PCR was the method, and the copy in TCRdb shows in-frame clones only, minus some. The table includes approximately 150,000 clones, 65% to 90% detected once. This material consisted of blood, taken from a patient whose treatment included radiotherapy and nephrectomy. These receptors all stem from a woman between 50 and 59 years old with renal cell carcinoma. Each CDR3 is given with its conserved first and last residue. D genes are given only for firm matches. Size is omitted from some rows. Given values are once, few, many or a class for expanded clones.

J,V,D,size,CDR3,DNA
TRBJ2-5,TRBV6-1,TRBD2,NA,CAGGLAGVRTQYF,TGTGCCGGAGGACTAGCGGGGGTCCGGACCCAGTACTTC
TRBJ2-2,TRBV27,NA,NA,CASSLSYTGELFF,TGTGCCAGCAGTTTATCCTACACCGGGGAGCTGTTTTTT
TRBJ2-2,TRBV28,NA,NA,CASNFARELFF,TGTGCCAGCAATTTTGCCCGGGAGCTGTTTTTT
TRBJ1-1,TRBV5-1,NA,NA,CASSLAGESAAFF,TGCGCCAGCAGCTTGGCGGGAGAGTCGGCCGCTTTCTTT
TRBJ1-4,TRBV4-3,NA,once,CASSQPRGGRRDEKLFF,TGCGCCAGCAGCCAGCCACGTGGGGGGCGAAGGGATGAAAAACTGTTTTTT
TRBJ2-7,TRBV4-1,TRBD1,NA,CASSRDDRDEQYF,TGCGCCAGCAGCCGAGATGACAGGGACGAGCAGTACTTC
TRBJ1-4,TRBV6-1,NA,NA,CASSTWQEKLFF,TGTGCCAGCAGTACATGGCAGGAAAAACTGTTTTTT
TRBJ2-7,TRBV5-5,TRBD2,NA,CASSTLAGGSYEQYF,TGTGCCAGCAGCACTCTAGCGGGAGGGAGCTACGAGCAGTACTTC
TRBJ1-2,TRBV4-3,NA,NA,CASSQDQGNYGYTF,TGCGCCAGCAGCCAAGATCAGGGAAACTATGGCTACACCTTC
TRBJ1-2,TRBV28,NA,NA,CASRAPGYGYTF,TGTGCCAGCAGAGCCCCTGGCTATGGCTACACCTTC
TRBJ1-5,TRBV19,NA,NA,CASSISSTGESNQPQHF,TGTGCCAGTAGTATCTCCTCGACAGGTGAGAGCAATCAGCCCCAGCATTTT
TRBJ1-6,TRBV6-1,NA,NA,CASSELGNSPLHF,TGTGCCAGCAGTGAACTAGGGAATTCACCCCTCCACTTT
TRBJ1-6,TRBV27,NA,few,CASSIYRDSPLHF,TGTGCCAGCAGTATATACAGGGATTCACCCCTCCACTTT
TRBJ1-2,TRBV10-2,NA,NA,CASSEEISNYGYTF,TGCGCCAGCAGTGAAGAGATTTCTAACTATGGCTACACCTTC
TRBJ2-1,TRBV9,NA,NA,CASSVSPVSNEQFF,TGTGCCAGCAGCGTCTCACCCGTTTCCAATGAGCAGTTCTTC
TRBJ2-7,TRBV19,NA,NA,CASRVTEGYEQYF,TGTGCCAGTAGAGTAACAGAAGGCTACGAGCAGTACTTC
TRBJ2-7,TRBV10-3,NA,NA,CAISERGEQYF,TGTGCCATCAGTGAGAGGGGCGAGCAGTACTTC
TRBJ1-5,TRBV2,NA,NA,CASSRGNQPQHF,TGTGCCAGCTCTCGCGGCAATCAGCCCCAGCATTTT
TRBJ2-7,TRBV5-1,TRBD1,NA,CASSLGQGWYEQYF,TGCGCCAGCAGCTTAGGACAGGGGTGGTACGAGCAGTACTTC
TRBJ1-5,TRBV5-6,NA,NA,CASSSGGAGQPQHF,TGTGCCAGCAGCTCGGGGGGGGCTGGGCAGCCCCAGCATTTT
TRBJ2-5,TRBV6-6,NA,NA,CASSYPQGTQYF,TGTGCCAGCAGTTACCCTCAAGGGACCCAGTACTTC